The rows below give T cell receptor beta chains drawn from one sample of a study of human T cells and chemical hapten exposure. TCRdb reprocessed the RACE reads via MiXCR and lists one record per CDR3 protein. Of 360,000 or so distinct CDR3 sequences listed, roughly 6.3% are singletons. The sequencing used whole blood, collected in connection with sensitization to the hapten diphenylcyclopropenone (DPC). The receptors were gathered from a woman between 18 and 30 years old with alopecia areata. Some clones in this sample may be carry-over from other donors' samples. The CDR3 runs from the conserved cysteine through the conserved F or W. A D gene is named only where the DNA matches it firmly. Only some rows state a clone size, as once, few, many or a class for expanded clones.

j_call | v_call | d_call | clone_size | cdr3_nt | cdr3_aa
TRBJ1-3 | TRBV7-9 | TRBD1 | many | TGTGCCAGCAGCTTAGCGGGACAGGTTATCTCTGGAAACACCATATATTTT | CASSLAGQVISGNTIYF
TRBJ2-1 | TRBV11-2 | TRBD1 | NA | TGTGCCAGCAGCTTAGAGAGGGACAGGGAGCAGTTCTTC | CASSLERDREQFF
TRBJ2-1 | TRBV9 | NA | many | TGTGCCAGCGGGGTCCAGCCTTACAATGAGCAGTTCTTC | CASGVQPYNEQFF
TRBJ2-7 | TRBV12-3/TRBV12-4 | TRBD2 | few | TGTGCCAGCAGTTTAGGGGGGGGTCGCTACGAGCAGTACTTC | CASSLGGGRYEQYF
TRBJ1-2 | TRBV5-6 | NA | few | TGTGCCAGCAGCTCTGGCGGAGGATATTCTAACTATGGCTACACCTTC | CASSSGGGYSNYGYTF
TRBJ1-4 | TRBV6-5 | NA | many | TGTGCCAGCAGTTACTCGAGCACCTCTAATGAAAAACTGTTTTTT | CASSYSSTSNEKLFF
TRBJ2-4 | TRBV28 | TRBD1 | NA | TGTGCCAGCACAAACAGGGGAACCAAAAACATTCAGTACTTC | CASTNRGTKNIQYF
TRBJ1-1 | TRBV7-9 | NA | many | TGTGCCAGCAGCTTTACCCAGGGGAACACTGAAGCTTTCTTT | CASSFTQGNTEAFF
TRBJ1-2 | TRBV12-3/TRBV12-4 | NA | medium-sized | TGTGCCAGCAGTCTAGTATCCAACTATGGCTACACCTTC | CASSLVSNYGYTF
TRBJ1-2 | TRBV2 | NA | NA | TGTGCCAGCAGCAACACAGGTCTCTCCTATGGCTACACCTTC | CASSNTGLSYGYTF
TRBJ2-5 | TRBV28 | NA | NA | TGTGCCAGCAGTTCTGGGCACCTCCAAGAGACCCAGTACTTC | CASSSGHLQETQYF
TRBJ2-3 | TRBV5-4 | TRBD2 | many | TGTGCCAGCAGCCCCCGTTTGGGGCTAGCGGCCAGGGACGCGCAGTATTTT | CASSPRLGLAARDAQYF
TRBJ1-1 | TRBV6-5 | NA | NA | TGTGCCAGCAGCCGGGGGCATCACACTGAAGCTTTCTTT | CASSRGHHTEAFF
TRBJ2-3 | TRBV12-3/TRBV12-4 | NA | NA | TGTGCCAGCAGCGACACCCCGAGAGGCCTGAGCACAGATACGCAGTATTTT | CASSDTPRGLSTDTQYF
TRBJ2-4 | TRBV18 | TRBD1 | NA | TGTGCCAGCTCACCACAGGGACAGGATCACATTCAGTACTTC | CASSPQGQDHIQYF
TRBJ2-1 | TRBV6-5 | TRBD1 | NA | TGTGCCAGCAGTTATTCCGGGACAGGGAGGATCAATGAGCAGTTCTTC | CASSYSGTGRINEQFF
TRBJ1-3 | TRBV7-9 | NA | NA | TGTGCCCTAAAGGGGGAAGCACAGGGAACTGGAAACACCATATATTTT | CALKGEAQGTGNTIYF
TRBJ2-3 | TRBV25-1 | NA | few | TGTGCCAGCAGTACAGCTACCACAGATACGCAGTATTTT | CASSTATTDTQYF
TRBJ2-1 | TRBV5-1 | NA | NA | TGCGCCAGCAGCCCCGGGCCAGCCTACAATGAGCAGTTCTTC | CASSPGPAYNEQFF
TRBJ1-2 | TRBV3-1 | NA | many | TGTGCCAGCAGCCAAAAGGCGGGGGAGATACATGGCTACACCTTC | CASSQKAGEIHGYTF
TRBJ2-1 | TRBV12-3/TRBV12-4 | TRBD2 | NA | TGTGCCAGCATTTCACCGCGGGAGGCGGGAAATGAGCAGTTCTTC | CASISPREAGNEQFF
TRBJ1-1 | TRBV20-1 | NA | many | TGCAGTGCCAAGACGGGACTGCCGAACACTGAAGCTTTCTTT | CSAKTGLPNTEAFF
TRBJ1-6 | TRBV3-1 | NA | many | TGTGCCAGCAGCCAAGACCACATAAGAAATTCACCCCTCCACTTT | CASSQDHIRNSPLHF
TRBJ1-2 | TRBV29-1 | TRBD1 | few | TGCAGCGTTCCTATCCGACAGGGTAGCGCCTACACCTTC | CSVPIRQGSAYTF
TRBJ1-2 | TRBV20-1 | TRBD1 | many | TGCAGTGCTCCCCGACAGGGAAAGAGCTATGGCTACACCTTC | CSAPRQGKSYGYTF
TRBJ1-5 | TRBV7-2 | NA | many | TGTGCCAGCAGTCTGGGGACCGGGGTAACCAATCAGCCCCAGCATTTT | CASSLGTGVTNQPQHF
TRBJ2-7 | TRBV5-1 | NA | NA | TGCGCCAGCAGCTTGAGCTCCGCGAAGCAATCCTACGAGCAGTACTTC | CASSLSSAKQSYEQYF
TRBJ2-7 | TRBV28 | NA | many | TGTGCCAGCAGTTTTCTAGGGGCCGAGCAGTACTTC | CASSFLGAEQYF
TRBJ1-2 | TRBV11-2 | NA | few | TGTGCCAGCAGCTTAGATGCACTAGCAACGTTTGGCTACACCTTC | CASSLDALATFGYTF
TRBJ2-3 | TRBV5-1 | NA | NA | TGCGCCAGCAGCTTAGGCACGAATGCAGATACGCAGTATTTT | CASSLGTNADTQYF
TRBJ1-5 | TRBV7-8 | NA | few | TGTGCCAGCAGCACCGGACGGTTACAGCCCCAGCATTTT | CASSTGRLQPQHF
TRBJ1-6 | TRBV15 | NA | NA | TGTGCCACCAGCATAACAGATTATAATTCACCCCTCCACTTT | CATSITDYNSPLHF
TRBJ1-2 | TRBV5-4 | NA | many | TGTGCCAGCACCGAACCAAACGGTGGGGGCCCGACGGTTGGCTACACCTTC | CASTEPNGGGPTVGYTF
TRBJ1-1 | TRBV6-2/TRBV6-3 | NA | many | TGTGCCAGCAGTTCACCCTTTATCCTAGCCGACGAGGACACTGAAGCTTTCTTT | CASSSPFILADEDTEAFF
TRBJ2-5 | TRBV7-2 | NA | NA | TGTGCCAGCAGCCCCACTGGAGGGCGGAGGGAGACCCAGTACTTC | CASSPTGGRRETQYF
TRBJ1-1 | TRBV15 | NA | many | TGTGCCACCAGCAGAGATCGGTGGGACACCTCCCGCATCAACACTGAAGCTTTCTTT | CATSRDRWDTSRINTEAFF
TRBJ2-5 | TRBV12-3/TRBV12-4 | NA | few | TGTGCCAGCAGTCGAAACAGGTGGGAGACCCAGTACTTC | CASSRNRWETQYF
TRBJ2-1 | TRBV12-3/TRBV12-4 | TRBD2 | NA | TGTGCCAGCAGGTATAGCGGGGGGGCGATCAATGAGCAGTTCTTC | CASRYSGGAINEQFF
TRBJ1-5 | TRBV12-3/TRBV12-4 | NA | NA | TGTGCCAGCAGTTTTGGTCGTTCGGTGTCGGGCAATCAGCCCCAGCATTTT | CASSFGRSVSGNQPQHF
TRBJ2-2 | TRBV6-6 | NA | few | TGTGCCAGCAGTTACTCGCAGGGTAGAACCGGGGAGCTGTTTTTT | CASSYSQGRTGELFF
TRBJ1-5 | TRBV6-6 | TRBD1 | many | TGTGCCAGCAGTTACTCGACGTTGGTCACAGGGGAGAATCAGCCCCAGCATTTT | CASSYSTLVTGENQPQHF
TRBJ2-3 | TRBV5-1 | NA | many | TGTGCCAGCAGTTTAGAGGATACGCAGTATTTT | CASSLEDTQYF
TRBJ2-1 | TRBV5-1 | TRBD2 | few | TGCGCCAGCAGCTTGTTCCATCGCGGGGGGAAATCATACAATGAGCAGTTCTTC | CASSLFHRGGKSYNEQFF
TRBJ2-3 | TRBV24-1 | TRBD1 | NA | TGTGCCACCAGTGATTTAGGGGACAGCGGAACAGATACGCAGTATTTT | CATSDLGDSGTDTQYF
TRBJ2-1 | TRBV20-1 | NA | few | TGCAGTGCTAGCGGGGAGATGCCTACCTACAATGAGCAGTTCTTC | CSASGEMPTYNEQFF
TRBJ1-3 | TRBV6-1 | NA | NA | TGTGCCAGCAGTGGCCCGGAGGTCTCTGGAAACACCATATATTTT | CASSGPEVSGNTIYF
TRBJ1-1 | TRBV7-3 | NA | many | TGTGCCAGCAGCGTGACAGTCGGGAACACTGAAGCTTTCTTT | CASSVTVGNTEAFF
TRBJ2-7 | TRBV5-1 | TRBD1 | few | TGCGCCAGCAGCCCACAGGGGGCGGGTAGGGAGCAGTACTTC | CASSPQGAGREQYF
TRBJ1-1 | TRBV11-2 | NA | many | TGTGCCAGCAGCCCCCCCAAGGATTGGAACACTGAAGCTTTCTTT | CASSPPKDWNTEAFF
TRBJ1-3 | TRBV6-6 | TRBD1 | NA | TGTGCCAGCACCTTTGGGACAGGCTCTGGAAACACCATATATTTT | CASTFGTGSGNTIYF
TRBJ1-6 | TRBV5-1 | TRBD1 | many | TGCGCCAGCGGGGAGGGACAGCTCTCCTATAATTCACCCCTCCACTTT | CASGEGQLSYNSPLHF
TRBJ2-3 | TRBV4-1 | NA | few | TGCGCCAGCAGCCACCGAATATTAAAAAGGAACCTAAGCACAGATACGCAGTATTTT | CASSHRILKRNLSTDTQYF